This T cell receptor (beta chain) was retrieved from a study of blood T cells in healthy people across ages. The use of a sample-barcoded 5' primer and a J-beta primer mix characterized a second PCR of roughly 6 to 11 cycles. TCRdb re-derived calls from the 5' RACE reads in MiXCR, one entry per CDR3 protein. This sample carries approximately 1.5 million distinct CDR3 sequences, approximately 43% of them seen once, and the ten largest clones take just over 4%. V trimming: 3 bases; J trimming: 6 bases; junction bases outside the gene matches: 15. This CDR3 contains 17 residues. Donors gave about 9.3 milliliters of peripheral blood apiece. In its sample, this clonotype was seen a few times. Its antigen is currently unknown. Broader study findings: Researchers report that TCR beta diversity correlated strongly with naive T cell percentage.

Input material: blood. This chain links TRBV12-3 or TRBV12-4 with TRBJ2-3; TRBD2 aligns across 7 bases. The clonotype was recovered from a woman younger than 30 in good health. This CDR3 reads CASSFFVLAEERDTQYF. The DNA of the CDR3 is TGTGCCAGCAGTTTTTTCGTTCTAGCGGAGGAGAGGGATACGCAGTATTTT.